This T cell receptor beta chain stems from a study of identical twins. Points from the study as a whole: Its conclusions, products of cross-sectional statistical analysis, did not come from following the same donors.

Template switching added a universal primer site; cDNA carried unique molecular identifiers. TCRdb itself ran the 5' RACE reads through MiXCR, one entry per CDR3 protein. This sample has roughly 770,000 distinct CDR3 sequences, with over 15% found just once. This clonotype was counted between two and nine times. The antigen remains undetermined. This CDR3 contains 15 residues. The V end was cut by 5 bases, the J end by 5 bases, with 19 bases between. Germline CDR1 SGHRS, CDR2 YFSETQ. These data also featured in a second study, about T cells expressing NK-cell markers. This second study notes: Of the CD8+ T cells in roughly 6 donors, about 1.0-7.5% belonged to dominant NKG2C+ clonotypes. In a handful of donors, these clonotypes also led the CD3+CD56-NKG2C+ fraction.

V is TRBV5-1 and J is TRBJ2-5; D may match TRBD1 or TRBD2 (6 bases each). Sequencing was done on a sample of PBMCs. The TCR originated in a woman aged 18-29 years in good health. CDR3 sequence reads: CASRRGEHHGETQYF. The CDR3 bases are TGCGCCAGCAGAAGGGGGGAACACCATGGGGAGACCCAGTACTTC.